The rows below give T cell receptor beta chains drawn from one sample of a study of molecular identifiers for immune sequencing clone quantification. Each CDR3 protein is one row after TCRdb ran MiXCR on the PCR reads. Among about 640,000 distinct CDR3 sequences listed, nearly 20% were seen once. The sample comprised naive CD8+ T cells from blood, with Jurkat cell RNA spiked in. Receptor source: a human donor in good health. Some libraries in this study had Jurkat cell RNA spiked in. Both conserved end residues are part of each CDR3. Each record gives: V gene, J gene, clone size, CDR3 length, D gene, CDR3 DNA, CDR3 protein. D genes are given only for firm matches. Clone size, where shown, is once, few, many, or a class for clones that have expanded.

V gene: TRBV20-1
J gene: TRBJ1-1
clone size: many
CDR3 length: 15
D gene: TRBD1
CDR3 DNA: TGCAGTGCTAATCGACAGGGGGCGCACAGCACTGAAGCTTTCTTT
CDR3 protein: CSANRQGAHSTEAFF

V gene: TRBV15
J gene: TRBJ2-1
clone size: many
CDR3 length: 14
D gene: TRBD1
CDR3 DNA: TGTGCCACCAGCAGAGAAGGGACAGGGAATGAGCAGTTCTTC
CDR3 protein: CATSREGTGNEQFF

V gene: TRBV12-3/TRBV12-4
J gene: TRBJ2-7
clone size: many
CDR3 length: 16
D gene: NA
CDR3 DNA: TGTGCCAGCAGTCCTACACCCCGCCCGTCAGTTGACGAGCAGTACTTC
CDR3 protein: CASSPTPRPSVDEQYF

V gene: TRBV4-3
J gene: TRBJ2-7
clone size: NA
CDR3 length: 16
D gene: NA
CDR3 DNA: TGCGCCAGCAGCCAAGCTCTCGGGAGACAACTACGACAGCAGTACTTC
CDR3 protein: CASSQALGRQLRQQYF

V gene: TRBV4-3
J gene: TRBJ2-2
clone size: many
CDR3 length: 15
D gene: NA
CDR3 DNA: TGCGCCAGCAGCCAAGATGCAGGGTGGGCCGGGGAGCTGTTTTTT
CDR3 protein: CASSQDAGWAGELFF

V gene: TRBV4-1
J gene: TRBJ1-2
clone size: many
CDR3 length: 14
D gene: TRBD1
CDR3 DNA: TGCGCCAGCAGCGAGACAGGGGAGAACTATGGCTACACCTTC
CDR3 protein: CASSETGENYGYTF

V gene: TRBV2
J gene: TRBJ2-5
clone size: few
CDR3 length: 13
D gene: NA
CDR3 DNA: TGTGCCAGCAGTGGCGAGCCCTTAGGGACCAAGTACTTC
CDR3 protein: CASSGEPLGTKYF

V gene: TRBV24-1
J gene: TRBJ2-7
clone size: NA
CDR3 length: 13
D gene: NA
CDR3 DNA: TGTGCCACCAGTGATTCGGGTGGCCACGAGCAGTACTTC
CDR3 protein: CATSDSGGHEQYF

V gene: TRBV7-8
J gene: TRBJ2-3
clone size: many
CDR3 length: 14
D gene: TRBD1
CDR3 DNA: TGTGCCAGCAGCCCATTGGACAGGGAAGATACGCAGTATTTT
CDR3 protein: CASSPLDREDTQYF

V gene: TRBV7-8
J gene: TRBJ1-1
clone size: few
CDR3 length: 17
D gene: TRBD1
CDR3 DNA: TGTGCCAGCAGCTCTCCCCGGGACAGGGGGGGGGAAACTGAAGCTTTCTTT
CDR3 protein: CASSSPRDRGGETEAFF

V gene: TRBV30
J gene: TRBJ2-3
clone size: many
CDR3 length: 17
D gene: TRBD2
CDR3 DNA: TGTGCCTGGAGTGTACTTCTCGGGAGGGCTGGCACAGATACGCAGTATTTT
CDR3 protein: CAWSVLLGRAGTDTQYF

V gene: TRBV7-9
J gene: TRBJ2-5
clone size: many
CDR3 length: 12
D gene: NA
CDR3 DNA: TGTGCCAGCAGCCCCTTCGAAGAGACCCAGTACTTC
CDR3 protein: CASSPFEETQYF

V gene: TRBV4-1
J gene: TRBJ1-1
clone size: many
CDR3 length: 17
D gene: NA
CDR3 DNA: TGCGCCAGCAGCCAAGGCTTGTTACAGGGTGAGCACACTGAAGCTTTCTTT
CDR3 protein: CASSQGLLQGEHTEAFF

V gene: TRBV7-9
J gene: TRBJ2-7
clone size: few
CDR3 length: 14
D gene: NA
CDR3 DNA: TGTGCCAGCGGGAACCGGACGGGGGCGGGCGAGCAGTACTTC
CDR3 protein: CASGNRTGAGEQYF

V gene: TRBV21-1
J gene: TRBJ2-7
clone size: few
CDR3 length: 18
D gene: NA
CDR3 DNA: TGTGCCAGCAGCAATCGAAACGAGGGCAGGGCTTCACCCTACGAGCAGTACTTC
CDR3 protein: CASSNRNEGRASPYEQYF

V gene: TRBV5-1
J gene: TRBJ2-7
clone size: NA
CDR3 length: 14
D gene: NA
CDR3 DNA: TGCGCCAGCAGCTCGGCAGGGAATCCCTACGAGCAGTACTTC
CDR3 protein: CASSSAGNPYEQYF

V gene: TRBV4-1
J gene: TRBJ2-3
clone size: NA
CDR3 length: 15
D gene: NA
CDR3 DNA: TGCGCCAGCAGCCAACGACCAAGTAGCACAGATACGCAGTATTTT
CDR3 protein: CASSQRPSSTDTQYF

V gene: TRBV20-1
J gene: TRBJ2-3
clone size: many
CDR3 length: 13
D gene: TRBD1
CDR3 DNA: TGCAGTGCTACGGGACAGGGAGCAGATACGCAGTATTTT
CDR3 protein: CSATGQGADTQYF

V gene: TRBV29-1
J gene: TRBJ2-2
clone size: many
CDR3 length: 15
D gene: NA
CDR3 DNA: TGCAGCGTTGAAGGGAGCGGAGCGGAAACCGGGGAGCTGTTTTTT
CDR3 protein: CSVEGSGAETGELFF

V gene: TRBV7-9
J gene: TRBJ1-1
clone size: many
CDR3 length: 12
D gene: NA
CDR3 DNA: TGTGCCAGCAGCCTTACTAACACTGAAGCTTTCTTT
CDR3 protein: CASSLTNTEAFF

V gene: TRBV25-1
J gene: TRBJ2-1
clone size: many
CDR3 length: 14
D gene: NA
CDR3 DNA: TGTGCCAGCAGTAGGCAGGGGTCCTACAATGAGCAGTTCTTC
CDR3 protein: CASSRQGSYNEQFF

V gene: TRBV7-9
J gene: TRBJ2-5
clone size: many
CDR3 length: 18
D gene: NA
CDR3 DNA: TGTGCCAGCAGCTTAGCGCATAGTAGCGACCCAGAGAAAGAGACCCAGTACTTC
CDR3 protein: CASSLAHSSDPEKETQYF

V gene: TRBV29-1
J gene: TRBJ2-1
clone size: once
CDR3 length: 14
D gene: NA
CDR3 DNA: TGCAGCGTTGAAGACAGGAGCCCCTACAATGAGCAGTTCTTC
CDR3 protein: CSVEDRSPYNEQFF

V gene: TRBV12-3/TRBV12-4
J gene: TRBJ2-5
clone size: many
CDR3 length: 15
D gene: TRBD2
CDR3 DNA: TGTGCCAGCAGTGCACCGGGACTAGGGGCAGGGACCCAGTACTTC
CDR3 protein: CASSAPGLGAGTQYF

V gene: TRBV5-3
J gene: TRBJ2-7
clone size: once
CDR3 length: 15
D gene: NA
CDR3 DNA: TGTGTCAGCAGCCCTCCATCGACAGGCCCCTACGAGCAGTACTTC
CDR3 protein: CVSSPPSTGPYEQYF

V gene: TRBV4-3
J gene: TRBJ2-3
clone size: many
CDR3 length: 14
D gene: NA
CDR3 DNA: TGCGCCAGCAGCCAAGATTCAGCCACAGATACGCAGTATTTT
CDR3 protein: CASSQDSATDTQYF

V gene: TRBV27
J gene: TRBJ2-7
clone size: few
CDR3 length: 16
D gene: TRBD2
CDR3 DNA: TGTGCCAGCAGTTTATCGACTAGCGGGAGCCCTTACGAGCAGTACTTC
CDR3 protein: CASSLSTSGSPYEQYF

V gene: TRBV30
J gene: TRBJ2-1
clone size: NA
CDR3 length: 13
D gene: NA
CDR3 DNA: TGTGCCTGGAGTGTACAAATTTACAATGAGCTGTTCTTC
CDR3 protein: CAWSVQIYNELFF

V gene: TRBV7-2
J gene: TRBJ2-3
clone size: many
CDR3 length: 16
D gene: TRBD2
CDR3 DNA: TGTGCCAGCAGCTTAGGTATTCGGGGAGGGACAGATACGCAGTATTTT
CDR3 protein: CASSLGIRGGTDTQYF

V gene: TRBV4-2
J gene: TRBJ2-7
clone size: NA
CDR3 length: 17
D gene: TRBD2
CDR3 DNA: TGTGCCAGCAGCCAAGATATGGGGGGGCGGGAGGGCTACGAGCAGTACTTC
CDR3 protein: CASSQDMGGREGYEQYF

V gene: TRBV7-9
J gene: TRBJ1-5
clone size: many
CDR3 length: 14
D gene: TRBD1
CDR3 DNA: TGTGCCAGCAGCTCCAATCAGGGGGCGCAGCCCCAGCATTTT
CDR3 protein: CASSSNQGAQPQHF

V gene: TRBV6-1
J gene: TRBJ1-6
clone size: NA
CDR3 length: 17
D gene: TRBD1
CDR3 DNA: TGTGCCAGCAGTCCCAGACAGGGGGTTTCCTATAATTCACCCCTCCACTTT
CDR3 protein: CASSPRQGVSYNSPLHF

V gene: TRBV27
J gene: TRBJ1-2
clone size: few
CDR3 length: 15
D gene: NA
CDR3 DNA: TGTGCCAGCAGTCTGCTACGAGGGGGTTCTGGAGGCTACACCTTC
CDR3 protein: CASSLLRGGSGGYTF

V gene: TRBV13
J gene: TRBJ2-3
clone size: many
CDR3 length: 16
D gene: NA
CDR3 DNA: TGTGCCAGCAGCTTAGCGACTAGTCCAAGCACAGATACGCAGTATTTT
CDR3 protein: CASSLATSPSTDTQYF

V gene: TRBV5-1
J gene: TRBJ2-1
clone size: once
CDR3 length: 15
D gene: NA
CDR3 DNA: TGCGCCAGCAGCTTTAACAGAGACTCCCACAATGAGCAGTTCTTC
CDR3 protein: CASSFNRDSHNEQFF

V gene: TRBV20-1
J gene: TRBJ1-1
clone size: many
CDR3 length: 12
D gene: NA
CDR3 DNA: TGCAGTGCTACCGCCGCGGACAGCGAAGCTTTCTTT
CDR3 protein: CSATAADSEAFF

V gene: TRBV12-3/TRBV12-4
J gene: TRBJ2-4
clone size: few
CDR3 length: 17
D gene: TRBD1
CDR3 DNA: TGTGCCAGCAGTTTCGGGGACAGGGCGGATTCCAAAAACATTCAGTACTTC
CDR3 protein: CASSFGDRADSKNIQYF

V gene: TRBV12-3/TRBV12-4
J gene: TRBJ2-7
clone size: NA
CDR3 length: 12
D gene: NA
CDR3 DNA: TGTGCCAGCAGTACCCTGACTGCAGAGCAGTACTTC
CDR3 protein: CASSTLTAEQYF

V gene: TRBV6-5
J gene: TRBJ1-1
clone size: many
CDR3 length: 14
D gene: NA
CDR3 DNA: TGTGCCAGCAGTTACTCGGGGTTGGGGGCTGAAGCTTTCTTT
CDR3 protein: CASSYSGLGAEAFF

V gene: TRBV12-3/TRBV12-4
J gene: TRBJ1-2
clone size: NA
CDR3 length: 17
D gene: NA
CDR3 DNA: TGTGCCAGCAGTTTTCCAAATCATGGACAACCTATCTATGGCTACACCTTC
CDR3 protein: CASSFPNHGQPIYGYTF